These 12 T cell receptor beta chains were sequenced from one sample in a study of T cell changes during pregnancy in multiple sclerosis. Produced via immunoSEQ multiplex PCR; TCRdb's table is partial and in-frame only. The sample contains tens of thousands of clones, about 88% of which appear only once. The specimen was CD4+ T cells from peripheral blood mononuclear cells, collected in the first trimester of pregnancy. The receptor source for this set is a female donor with multiple sclerosis, enrolled in a pregnancy study.

This sequence joins TRBV7-9 and TRBJ2-1, with 7 positions matching TRBD2. CDR3 length: 16 amino acids. Per the germline V gene, CDR1 is SEHNR and CDR2 is FQNEAQ (reference sequence). V was pared by 3 bases and J by 2 bases, with 7 bases of the junction left unmatched. CDR3 loop: CASSLWGGFAYNEQFF. CDR3 in DNA: TGTGCCAGCAGCTTGTGGGGGGGTTTTGCCTACAATGAGCAGTTCTTC.

The chain links TRBV27 to TRBJ1-1, with unresolved D. The germline V and J ends were trimmed by 2 bases and 7 bases, with 11 bases remaining between them. The CDR3 length is 13 residues. The germline V gene has CDR1 MNHEY and CDR2 SMNVEV (reference sequence). The CDR3 bases are TGTGCCAGCAGTTTACGGGGATTGGGTGAAGCTTTCTTT. This gives the protein CASSLRGLGEAFF.

The chain carries TRBV11-2 and TRBJ2-3, with TRBD2 matching over 7 bases. There are 16 residues in the CDR3. The germline V gene has CDR1 SGHAT and CDR2 FQNNGV. V lost 5 bases to trimming and J lost 5 bases; unmatched junction nucleotides: 13. Here the CDR3 reads CASSRESAGNGDTQYF. As DNA, the CDR3 is TGTGCCAGCAGCCGCGAGTCAGCGGGGAACGGAGATACGCAGTATTTT. Looking up the rest from reference TRBV11-2 and TRBJ2-3 gives the full variable domain: EAGVAQSPRYKIIEKRQSVAFWCNPISGHATLYWYQQILGQGPKLLIQFQNNGVVDDSQLPKDRFSAERLKGVDSTLKIQPAKLEDSAVYLCASSRESAGNGDTQYFGPGTRLTVL.

This chain connects TRBV9 to TRBJ2-7; D ambiguous. The CDR3 sequence is 9 residues long. The germline V gene has CDR1 SGDLS and CDR2 YYNGEE. The V end was cut by 8 bases, the J end by 4 bases, with 4 bases between. CDR3 region: CASPYEQYF. In DNA form, the CDR3 reads TGTGCCAGTCCTTACGAGCAGTACTTC.

The count of this clone is one. This sequence joins TRBV5-1 and TRBJ2-5; 10 bases agree with TRBD2. CDR1 and CDR2 (germline): SGHRS, YFSETQ. CDR3 length: 14 residues. Trimming cost V 4 bases and J 5 bases; bases outside gene matches: 5. CDR3 residues: CASSPGLAVETQYF. The CDR3 DNA follows: TGCGCCAGCAGCCCCGGACTAGCGGTGGAGACCCAGTACTTC.

The chain joins TRBV9 to TRBJ2-3; TRBD2 aligns across 10 bases. Germline lookup yields CDR1 SGDLS and CDR2 YYNGEE. The CDR3 is 17 residues long. Trimming cost V 0 bases and J 2 bases; bases outside gene matches: 6. CDR3 residues: CASSVDPAGGVTDTQYF. CDR3 bases: TGTGCCAGCAGCGTAGATCCAGCGGGGGGGGTCACAGATACGCAGTATTTT.

The chain carries TRBV30 and TRBJ1-2; perhaps TRBD1 as D (6 bases). V lost 0 bases to trimming and J lost 4 bases, with 18 bases between them. Germline V gene lookup returns CDR1 GTSNPN and CDR2 SVGIG (reference sequence). The CDR3 has 16 residues. The CDR3 spells CAWSVRGAVIFYGYTF. The CDR3 nucleotides read TGTGCCTGGAGTGTACGGGGGGCCGTCATCTTCTATGGCTACACCTTC.

The rearrangement links TRBV11-3 to TRBJ1-6; D may be TRBD1 (6 bases). V was shortened by 0 bases and J by 8 bases, with 8 bases between the two germline ends. The CDR3 totals 14 residues. Germline CDR1 and CDR2: SGHNT and YENEEA. The CDR3: CASSLDHRDSPLHF. In nucleotides, the CDR3 is TGTGCCAGCAGCTTAGATCACAGGGATTCACCCCTCCACTTT. The full variable domain, completed using reference TRBV11-3 and TRBJ1-6, is EAGVVQSPRYKIIEKKQPVAFWCNPISGHNTLYWYLQNLGQGPELLIRYENEEAVDDSQLPKDRFSAERLKGVDSTLKIQPAELGDSAVYLCASSLDHRDSPLHFGNGTRLTVT.

This clone was seen only once. The chain carries TRBV6-1 and TRBJ2-7; TRBD2 is a possible D gene (6 bases). CDR1 is MNHNS, CDR2 SASEGT, per germline. Trimming stripped 0 bases from V and 3 bases from J, with 12 bases between. The CDR3 is made up of 15 amino acids. The CDR3 sequence: CASSEAPGEGYEQYF. In DNA form, the CDR3 reads TGTGCCAGCAGTGAAGCCCCGGGAGAAGGCTACGAGCAGTACTTC.

The J gene is TRBJ2-1, the V gene TRBV12-5; no firm D call. With 7 bases removed from V and 5 bases from J, the gap between germline ends came to 18 bases. Germline CDR1 is LGHNT and CDR2 is FRNRAP. The length of the CDR3 is 15 residues. The CDR3 sequence is CASAPYRGTDNEQFF. CDR3 bases: TGTGCTAGTGCCCCCTATCGTGGTACAGACAATGAGCAGTTCTTC.

The chain combines TRBV30 with TRBJ1-4, with a weak D call TRBD1 (5 bases). The V end lost 8 bases, the J end lost 8 bases, and 18 bases lay between the germline ends. The length of the CDR3 is 13 residues. The germline V gene encodes CDR1 GTSNPN and CDR2 SVGIG (reference sequence). CDR3 sequence: CARKAGRREKLFF. The CDR3 bases are TGTGCCCGGAAGGCAGGGCGGCGCGAAAAACTGTTTTTT.

A word on this clone: Compared with germline, one end of the junction differs, possibly owing to a read error. The chain has TRBV18 and TRBJ2-1, with 10 bases identical to TRBD2. Germline CDR1 KGHSH, CDR2 LQKENI. The CDR3 runs to 15 residues. The CDR3 protein is CASSPLAGTLNEQFF. CDR3 bases: TGTGCCAGCTCCCCACTAGCGGGAACTCTCAATGAGCAGTTCTTC.